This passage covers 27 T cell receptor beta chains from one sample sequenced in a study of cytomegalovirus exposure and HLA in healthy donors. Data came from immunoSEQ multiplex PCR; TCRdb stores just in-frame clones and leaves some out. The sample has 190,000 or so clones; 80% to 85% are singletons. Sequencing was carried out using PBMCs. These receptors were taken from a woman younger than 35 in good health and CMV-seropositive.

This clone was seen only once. The CDR3 protein is CASSTTGGEGYTF. CDR3 nucleotide sequence: TGTGCCAGCAGCACGACAGGGGGAGAGGGCTACACCTTC. This chain uses TRBV9 with TRBJ1-2; 9 bases are a match to TRBD1. Per the germline V gene, CDR1 is SGDLS and CDR2 is YYNGEE. CDR3 length equals 13 residues. V shed 4 bases and J 8 bases; nucleotides not matched to a gene: 6.

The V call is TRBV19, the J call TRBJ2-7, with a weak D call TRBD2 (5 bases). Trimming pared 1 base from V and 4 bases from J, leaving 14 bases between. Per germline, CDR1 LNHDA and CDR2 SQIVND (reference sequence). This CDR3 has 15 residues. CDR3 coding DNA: TGTGCCAGTAGTATAGCCCCCTCTACGGGATACGAGCAGTACTTC. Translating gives CASSIAPSTGYEQYF.

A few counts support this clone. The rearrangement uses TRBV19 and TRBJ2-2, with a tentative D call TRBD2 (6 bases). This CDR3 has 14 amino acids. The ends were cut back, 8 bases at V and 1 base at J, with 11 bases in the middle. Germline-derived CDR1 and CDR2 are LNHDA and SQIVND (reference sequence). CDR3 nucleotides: TGTGCCAGTCGGGCGCGGGGGAACACCGGGGAGCTGTTTTTT. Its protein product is CASRARGNTGELFF.

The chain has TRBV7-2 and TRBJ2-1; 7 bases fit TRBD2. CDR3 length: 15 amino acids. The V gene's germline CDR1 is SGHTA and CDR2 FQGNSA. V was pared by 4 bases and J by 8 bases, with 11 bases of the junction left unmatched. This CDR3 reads CASSSGLVAIYEQFF. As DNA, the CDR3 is TGTGCCAGCAGCTCCGGACTAGTAGCCATATATGAGCAGTTCTTC.

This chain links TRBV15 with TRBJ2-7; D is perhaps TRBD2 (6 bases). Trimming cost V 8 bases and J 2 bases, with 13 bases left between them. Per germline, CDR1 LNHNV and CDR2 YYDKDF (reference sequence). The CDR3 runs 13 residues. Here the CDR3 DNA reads TGTGCCACCCGCGGGGTAGCAACCTACGAGCAGTACTTC. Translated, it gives CATRGVATYEQYF.

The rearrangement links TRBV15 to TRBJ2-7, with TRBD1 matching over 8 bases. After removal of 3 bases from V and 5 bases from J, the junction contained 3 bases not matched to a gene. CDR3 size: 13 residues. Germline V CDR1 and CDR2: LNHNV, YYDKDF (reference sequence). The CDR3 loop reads CATSSSRGHEQYF. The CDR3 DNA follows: TGTGCCACCAGCAGCAGCAGGGGGCACGAGCAGTACTTC.

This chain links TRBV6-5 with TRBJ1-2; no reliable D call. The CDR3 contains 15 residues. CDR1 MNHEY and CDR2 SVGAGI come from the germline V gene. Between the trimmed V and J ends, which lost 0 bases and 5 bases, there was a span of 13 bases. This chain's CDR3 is CASSYSTTGRYGYTF. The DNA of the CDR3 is TGTGCCAGCAGTTACTCGACTACGGGGAGGTATGGCTACACCTTC.

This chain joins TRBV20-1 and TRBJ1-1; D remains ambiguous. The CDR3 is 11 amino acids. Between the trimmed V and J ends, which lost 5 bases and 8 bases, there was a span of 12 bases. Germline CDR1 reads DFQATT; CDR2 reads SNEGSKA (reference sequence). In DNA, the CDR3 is TGCAGTGCTTTTATGTCACTGGAAGCTTTCTTT. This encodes CSAFMSLEAFF.

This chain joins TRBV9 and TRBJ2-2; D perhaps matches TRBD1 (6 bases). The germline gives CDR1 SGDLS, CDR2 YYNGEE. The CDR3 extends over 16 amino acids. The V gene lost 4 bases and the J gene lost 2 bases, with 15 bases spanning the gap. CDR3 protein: CASSLGAVENTGELFF. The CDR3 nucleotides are TGTGCCAGCAGCTTGGGGGCAGTGGAAAACACCGGGGAGCTGTTTTTT.

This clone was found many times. Written as DNA, the CDR3 is TGTGCCAGCAGCCGTTGGGACAGAAACAATCAGCCCCAGCATTTT. It encodes CASSRWDRNNQPQHF. The V and J genes are TRBV5-4 and TRBJ1-5; 7 positions agree with TRBD1. After removal of 4 bases from V and 3 bases from J, the junction contained 7 bases not matched to a gene. The CDR3 contains 15 residues. Looked up from germline, CDR1 is SGHNT and CDR2 is YYREEE (reference sequence).

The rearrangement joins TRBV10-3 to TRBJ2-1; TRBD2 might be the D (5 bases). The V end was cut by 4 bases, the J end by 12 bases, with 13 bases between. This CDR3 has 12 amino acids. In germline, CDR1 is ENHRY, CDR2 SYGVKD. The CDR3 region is CAISATGVGQFF. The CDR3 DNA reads TGTGCCATCAGTGCCACCGGGGTTGGGCAGTTCTTC.

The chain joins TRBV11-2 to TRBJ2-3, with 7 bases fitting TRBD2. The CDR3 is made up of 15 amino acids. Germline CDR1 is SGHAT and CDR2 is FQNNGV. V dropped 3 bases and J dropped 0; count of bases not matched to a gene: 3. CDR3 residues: CASSLAGESTDTQYF. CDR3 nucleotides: TGTGCCAGCAGCTTGGCGGGGGAGAGCACAGATACGCAGTATTTT.

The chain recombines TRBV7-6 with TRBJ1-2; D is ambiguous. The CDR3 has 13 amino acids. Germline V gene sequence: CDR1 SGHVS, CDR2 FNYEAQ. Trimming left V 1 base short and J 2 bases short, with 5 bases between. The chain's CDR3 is CASSLGQNYGYTF. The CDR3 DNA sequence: TGTGCCAGCAGCTTAGGCCAGAACTATGGCTACACCTTC.

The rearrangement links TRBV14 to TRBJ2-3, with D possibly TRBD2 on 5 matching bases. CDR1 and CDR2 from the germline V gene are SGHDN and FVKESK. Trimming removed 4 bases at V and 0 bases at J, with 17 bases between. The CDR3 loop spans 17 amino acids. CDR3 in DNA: TGTGCCAGCAGCCCCAGAGGCGGGCTTCCTAGCACAGATACGCAGTATTTT. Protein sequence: CASSPRGGLPSTDTQYF.

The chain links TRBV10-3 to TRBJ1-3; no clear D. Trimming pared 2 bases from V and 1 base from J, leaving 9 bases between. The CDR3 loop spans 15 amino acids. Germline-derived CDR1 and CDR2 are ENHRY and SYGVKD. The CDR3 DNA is TGTGCCATCAGTGAGCCCTCAGGATCTGGAAACACCATATATTTT. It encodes CAISEPSGSGNTIYF.

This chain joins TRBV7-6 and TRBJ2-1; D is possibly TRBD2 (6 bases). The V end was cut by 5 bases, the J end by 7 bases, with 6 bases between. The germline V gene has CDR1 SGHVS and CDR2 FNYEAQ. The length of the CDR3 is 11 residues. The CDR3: CASSGGNEQFF. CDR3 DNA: TGTGCCAGCAGCGGAGGGAATGAGCAGTTCTTC.

The CDR3 region is CASGLKPQETQYF. The CDR3 DNA reads as TGTGCTAGTGGTTTGAAGCCCCAAGAGACCCAGTACTTC. The chain recombines TRBV12-5 with TRBJ2-5; D is uncertain. Germline V CDR1 and CDR2: LGHNT, FRNRAP. This CDR3 contains 13 residues. Trimming took 2 bases from V and 1 from J, leaving 5 bases between them.

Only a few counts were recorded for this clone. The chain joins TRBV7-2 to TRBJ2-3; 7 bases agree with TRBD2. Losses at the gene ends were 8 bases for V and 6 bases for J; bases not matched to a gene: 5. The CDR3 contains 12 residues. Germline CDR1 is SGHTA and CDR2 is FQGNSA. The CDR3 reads CASVLGGDTQYF. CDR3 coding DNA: TGTGCCAGCGTATTGGGGGGGGATACGCAGTATTTT.

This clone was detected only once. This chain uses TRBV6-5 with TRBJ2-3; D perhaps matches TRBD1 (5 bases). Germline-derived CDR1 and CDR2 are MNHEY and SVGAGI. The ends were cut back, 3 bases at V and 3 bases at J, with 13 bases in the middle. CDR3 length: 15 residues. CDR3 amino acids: CASSYGAGNTDTQYF. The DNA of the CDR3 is TGTGCCAGCAGTTATGGGGCAGGAAATACAGATACGCAGTATTTT.

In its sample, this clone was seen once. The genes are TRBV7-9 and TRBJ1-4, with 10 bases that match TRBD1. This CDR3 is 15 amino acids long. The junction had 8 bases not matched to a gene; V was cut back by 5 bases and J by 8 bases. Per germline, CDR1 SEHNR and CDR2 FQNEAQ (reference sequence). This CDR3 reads CASSPPTGGREKLFF. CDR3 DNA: TGTGCCAGCAGCCCACCGACAGGGGGCAGGGAAAAACTGTTTTTT. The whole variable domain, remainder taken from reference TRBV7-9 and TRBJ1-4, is DTGVSQNPRHKITKRGQNVTFRCDPISEHNRLYWYRQTLGQGPEFLTYFQNEAQLEKSRLLSDRFSAERPKGSFSTLEIQRTEQGDSAMYLCASSPPTGGREKLFFGSGTQLSVL.

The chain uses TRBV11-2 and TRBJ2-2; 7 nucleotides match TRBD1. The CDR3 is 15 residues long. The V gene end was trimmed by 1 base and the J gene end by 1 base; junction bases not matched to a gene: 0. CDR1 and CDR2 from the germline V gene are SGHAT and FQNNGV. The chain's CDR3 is CASSLGQGNTGELFF. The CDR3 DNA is TGTGCCAGCAGCTTAGGACAGGGGAACACCGGGGAGCTGTTTTTT.

CDR3 sequence (DNA): TGTGCCAGCAGCTCGGGACAGGGGTCCTCACCCCTCCACTTT. Its translation: CASSSGQGSSPLHF. This chain links TRBV7-2 with TRBJ1-6; 10 bases fit TRBD1. The V gene's germline CDR1 is SGHTA and CDR2 FQGNSA. The trim removed 4 bases at V and 10 bases at J, leaving 4 bases unmatched. The CDR3 is made up of 14 amino acids.

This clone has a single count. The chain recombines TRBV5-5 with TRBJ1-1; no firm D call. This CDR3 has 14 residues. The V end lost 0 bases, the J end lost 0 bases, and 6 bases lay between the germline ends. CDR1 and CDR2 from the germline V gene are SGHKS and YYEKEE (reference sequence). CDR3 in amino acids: CASSLARLNTEAFF. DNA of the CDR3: TGTGCCAGCAGCTTGGCCCGGTTGAACACTGAAGCTTTCTTT. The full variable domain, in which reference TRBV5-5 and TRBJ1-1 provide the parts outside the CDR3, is DAGVTQSPTHLIKTRGQQVTLRCSPISGHKSVSWYQQVLGQGPQFIFQYYEKEERGRGNFPDRFSARQFPNYSSELNVNALLLGDSALYLCASSLARLNTEAFFGQGTRLTVV.

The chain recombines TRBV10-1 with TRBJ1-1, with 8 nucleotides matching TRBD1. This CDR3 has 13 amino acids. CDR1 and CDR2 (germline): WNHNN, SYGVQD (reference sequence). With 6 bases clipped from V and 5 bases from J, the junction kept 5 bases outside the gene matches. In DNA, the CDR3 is TGCGCCAGCAGAGGGACAGGTAGGACTGAAGCTTTCTTT. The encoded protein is CASRGTGRTEAFF.

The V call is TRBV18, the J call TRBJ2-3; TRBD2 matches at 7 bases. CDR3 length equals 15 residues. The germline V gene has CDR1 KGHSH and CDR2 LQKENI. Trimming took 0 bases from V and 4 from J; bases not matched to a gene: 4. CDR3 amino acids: CASSPPAGSADTQYF. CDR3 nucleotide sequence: TGTGCCAGCTCACCACCAGCGGGGTCAGCAGATACGCAGTATTTT.

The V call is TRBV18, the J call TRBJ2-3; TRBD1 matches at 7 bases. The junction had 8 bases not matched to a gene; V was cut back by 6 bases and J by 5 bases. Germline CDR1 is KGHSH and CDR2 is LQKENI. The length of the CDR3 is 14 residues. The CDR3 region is CASSSTGAGDTQYF. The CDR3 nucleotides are TGTGCCAGCTCCTCAACAGGGGCTGGAGATACGCAGTATTTT.

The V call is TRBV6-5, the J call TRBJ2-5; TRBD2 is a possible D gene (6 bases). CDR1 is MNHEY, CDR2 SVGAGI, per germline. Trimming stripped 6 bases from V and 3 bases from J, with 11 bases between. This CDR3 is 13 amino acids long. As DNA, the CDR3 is TGTGCCAGCAGGACCGGGACTGAAGAGACCCAGTACTTC. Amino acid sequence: CASRTGTEETQYF.